This TCR beta chain appears in the sequencing data of a study of beta chain features in type 1 diabetes (dated by TCRdb to 2016 to 2019). With respect to the entire study: Mean age, gender distribution, total cell number and subset yield did not differ between patients and healthy donors. A total of approximately 110,000,000 sorted cells were examined across all samples, and a strong correlation was observed between cell number per subset and RNA yield. The study compared the TCRB repertoires of sorted circulating CD4+ T cell subsets in recently diagnosed type 1 diabetes patients with those in matched healthy donors. Whereas all 30 or so donors provided naive and central memory subsets, regulatory and stem cell-like memory subsets were isolated from just 8 patients and about 8 healthy donors. Beyond this particular receptor, the publication reports: PCR might favor shorter templates, but patient and control samples were amplified and corrected together, so any skew would affect both groups equally. The naive, central memory and regulatory TCRB repertoires appeared to resemble one another more closely among patients than among healthy donors. Only small numbers of individuals were included in the HLA sub-analyses, which left unresolved whether HLA type had any influence on TCRB rearrangement. Type 1 diabetes patients showed a moderate but significant shortening of TCRB CDR3 length in all four CD4+ subsets. At VDJ recombination sites, patients with type 1 diabetes made fewer insertions and deleted more nucleotides, a pattern implying thymic rearrangement abnormalities. Because cDNA was sequenced instead of genomic DNA, activated cells with high expression could be over-represented, although the groups did not differ in activation or CD3 levels.

Each donor gave one peripheral blood draw, approximately 100 mL on average, collected into heparinised tubes. A BD FACSAria II and a panel including CD45RO, CCR7, CD25, CD127, CD95 and CD27 were used to sort naive, central memory, regulatory and stem cell-like memory CD4+ T cells. Every sorted population had a purity above 98%. Right away, PBMCs were isolated by Lymphoprep density gradient centrifugation and were stained directly, with no culture step. So that batch effects would be minimized, each experiment stained and sorted samples in pairs, pairing one healthy donor with one patient. This clone was detected only a few times. No antigen is known for it. No quality values exist for individual bases; no much larger clone is one base distant. The High Capacity cDNA Reverse Transcription Kit was used to reverse transcribe all of the isolated RNA, meaning that expressed TCRB transcripts were what got sequenced. Deep immunoSEQ sequencing was applied to naive, central memory and regulatory T cell samples, giving an average of roughly 3.3 million total reads per sample. Sorted cells were lysed in RLT buffer and RNA was extracted with DNase-treated RNeasy Micro or Mini kits, depending on cell number. To prevent cross-contamination, every cell subset was processed on its own, while patient and healthy donor samples were processed together. TCRB sequences were amplified from cDNA with the immunoSEQ multiplex PCR, producing 87-bp fragments spanning the CDR3 region. Sequencing of the amplicons was performed on the Illumina HiSeq platform. The original pipeline was this. PCR bias was corrected computationally using synthetic template baselines, and reads within Hamming distance 2 were collapsed, with unmergeable singletons discarded. Reads were aligned to IMGT to assign V, D and J genes, CDR3 length, and insertions or deletions at six rearrangement sites. Clonotype counts were normalized to sorted cell number within each subset before computing true diversity and Gini coefficients with the tcR R package. Repertoire sharing was quantified using the overlap coefficient calculated on TCRB nucleotide sequences. Out-of-frame TCRB sequences from naive cells were analyzed to stand in for the pre-selection repertoire. Drawn from immuneACCESS, this table holds only the in-frame rearrangements with V and J called that TCRdb kept. Clones are partly lost; checked studies trace under half to an unresolved V gene and leave the rest unexplained. Clone size and V and J calls were adopted from that table, with D and trimming inferred from the DNA. Across this sample there are about 650,000 clones, with under 15% seen only once. The ten largest clones add up to 0.095% to 0.15% of the sample.

The CDR3 has 12 amino acids, counting the end cysteine and phenylalanine. The entry retains the CDR3 DNA only, 36 bases that are in frame from base 1. The junction shows trimming of 11 bases on V and 7 bases on J, plus 12 bases between the germline ends. From a lookup of the germline V gene (reference sequence), CDR1 and CDR2 are LNHDA and SQIVND. What was sequenced was naive CD4+ T cells from blood. In the paper's terms, the cell subset or site label means: true naive CD4+ T cells. The TCR originated in a man under 40 with type 1 diabetes. The chain was built from TRBV19 and TRBJ1-6; possibly the D gene is TRBD1, per 6 matching bases. The sequenced DNA is TGTGCCTCTAAACAGGGAAATTCACCCCTCCACTTT. It encodes CASKQGNSPLHF.